This T cell receptor beta chain was sequenced in a study of metastatic and nonmetastatic thyroid tumors. Study background: Blood and tumor or nodule tissue repertoires from malignant and benign thyroid patients were compared. Broader study findings: It was reportedly found that TCR beta diversity was significantly higher in malignant thyroid tumors than in benign nodules, a difference seen in both blood and tumor samples.

Original analysis: The distant-metastasis classifier for papillary thyroid cancer was built from CDR3 differences across clinicopathological groups. With MiXCR, TCRdb reprocessed the PCR reads. TCRdb, not the authors, supplied the V and J calls. This sample carries 35,000 to 40,000 clones, roughly 17% of them seen once, and the ten largest clones take roughly 9.6%. This clone was picked up many times. No antigen is known for it. V was pared by 0 bases and J by 6 bases, with 15 bases of the junction left unmatched. This CDR3 is 18 amino acids long. The germline gives CDR1 MGHRA, CDR2 YSYEKL. Patients were all untreated before their thyroid surgery.

The sequencing input was tumor tissue. The clonotype was recovered from a female donor with papillary thyroid cancer or a benign thyroid nodule (not recorded which). Some clones in this sample may be carry-over from other donors' samples. The V call is TRBV4-1, the J call TRBJ2-7; 9 bases map to TRBD2. The CDR3 coding sequence is TGCGCCAGCAGCCAAGATTGGAGTAGGACTAGCGCTACTCTCGAGCAGTACTTC. The encoded protein is CASSQDWSRTSATLEQYF.